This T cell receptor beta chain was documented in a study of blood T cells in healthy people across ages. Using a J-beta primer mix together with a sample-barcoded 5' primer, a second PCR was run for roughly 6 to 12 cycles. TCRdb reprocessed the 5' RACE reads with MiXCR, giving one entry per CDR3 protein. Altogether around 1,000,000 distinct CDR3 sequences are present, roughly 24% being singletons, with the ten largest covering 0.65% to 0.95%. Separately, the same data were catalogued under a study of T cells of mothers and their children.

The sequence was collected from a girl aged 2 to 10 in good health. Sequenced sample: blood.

CDR3 DNA: TGCAGTGCTAGAGGCAGGCTTGCAACTAATGAAAAACTGTTTTTT. Protein sequence: CSARGRLATNEKLFF. The V call is TRBV20-1, the J call TRBJ1-4; D not certain. The V and J ends lost 1 base and 0 bases respectively, with 9 bases between them. This CDR3 region has 15 residues. Germline V gene sequence: CDR1 DFQATT, CDR2 SNEGSKA (reference sequence).